This T cell receptor (beta chain) originates from a study of OX40 agonist ivuxolimab in advanced cancers. At the level of the study: Dose-escalation patients suffered from hepatocellular carcinoma, melanoma, renal cell or head and neck cancer. Averaging about 60 years in age, with a range of about 23 to 80, the cohort was about 85% male. Study-wide results and caveats: Dose levels from 0.1 to 3.0 mg/kg saw CD4+ and CD8+ blood T cells expand clonally by week 6.

Sequencing used immunoSEQ multiplex PCR; TCRdb keeps in-frame clones, though not all of them. The sample has about 70,000 clones, approximately 84% seen once. On this clone itself: Its antigen is still unknown.

CDR3 size: 13 residues. Trimming removed 2 bases at V and 1 base at J, with 8 bases between. The germline CDR1 and CDR2 sequences are GTSNPN and SVGIG (reference sequence). Blood draws occurred at baseline, cycle 4 day 1, and cycle 7 day 1. The sample in question was CD4+ or CD8+ T cells sorted from blood, obtained in a trial of the OX40 agonist ivuxolimab. The clonotype comes from an adult with an advanced solid tumor such as melanoma, head and neck, liver or kidney cancer. This chain connects TRBV30 to TRBJ1-1; D remains unclear. The CDR3 loop is CAWSRDRNTEAFF. The DNA of the CDR3 is TGTGCCTGGAGTAGGGATCGGAACACTGAAGCTTTCTTT.